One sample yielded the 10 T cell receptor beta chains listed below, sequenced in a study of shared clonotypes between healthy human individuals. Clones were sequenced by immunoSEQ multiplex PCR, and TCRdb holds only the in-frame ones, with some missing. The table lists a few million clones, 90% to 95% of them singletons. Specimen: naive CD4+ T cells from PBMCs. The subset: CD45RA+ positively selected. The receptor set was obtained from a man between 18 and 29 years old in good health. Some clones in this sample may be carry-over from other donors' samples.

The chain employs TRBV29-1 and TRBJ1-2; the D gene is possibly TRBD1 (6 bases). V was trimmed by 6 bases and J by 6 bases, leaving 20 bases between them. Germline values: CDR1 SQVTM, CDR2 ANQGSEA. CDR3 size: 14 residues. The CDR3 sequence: CSVPTGFGLNGYTF. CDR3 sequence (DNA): TGCAGCGTCCCAACAGGGTTTGGTTTGAATGGCTACACCTTC.

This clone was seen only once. The CDR3 DNA reads TGTGCCAGCAGCGCAAGGGAGGGTATCTCTGGAAACACCATATATTTT. This gives the protein CASSAREGISGNTIYF. The V gene is TRBV9, the J gene TRBJ1-3; D unclear. V was pared by 3 bases and J by 0 bases, with 13 bases between. The CDR3 is made up of 16 amino acids. Germline-derived CDR1 and CDR2 are SGDLS and YYNGEE.

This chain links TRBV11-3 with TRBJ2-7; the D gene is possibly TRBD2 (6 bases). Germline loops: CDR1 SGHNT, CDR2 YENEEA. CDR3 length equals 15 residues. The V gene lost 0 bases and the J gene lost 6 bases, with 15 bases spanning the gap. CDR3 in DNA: TGTGCCAGCAGCTTAGATGGCACGCGGGGTCGCGAGCAGTACTTC. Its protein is CASSLDGTRGREQYF. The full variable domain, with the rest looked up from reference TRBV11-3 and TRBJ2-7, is EAGVVQSPRYKIIEKKQPVAFWCNPISGHNTLYWYLQNLGQGPELLIRYENEEAVDDSQLPKDRFSAERLKGVDSTLKIQPAELGDSAVYLCASSLDGTRGREQYFGPGTRLTVT.

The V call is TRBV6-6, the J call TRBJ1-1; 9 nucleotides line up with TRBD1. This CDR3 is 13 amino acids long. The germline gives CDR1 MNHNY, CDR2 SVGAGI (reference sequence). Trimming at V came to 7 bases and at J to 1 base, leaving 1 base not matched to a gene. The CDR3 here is CASMDRGNTEAFF. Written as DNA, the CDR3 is TGTGCCAGCATGGACAGGGGGAACACTGAAGCTTTCTTT.

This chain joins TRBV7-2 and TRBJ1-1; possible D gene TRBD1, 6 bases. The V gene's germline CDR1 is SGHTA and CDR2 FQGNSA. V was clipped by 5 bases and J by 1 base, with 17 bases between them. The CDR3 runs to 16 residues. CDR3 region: CASSPRGGGTNTEAFF. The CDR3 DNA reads TGTGCCAGCAGCCCAAGGGGGGGCGGAACGAACACTGAAGCTTTCTTT.

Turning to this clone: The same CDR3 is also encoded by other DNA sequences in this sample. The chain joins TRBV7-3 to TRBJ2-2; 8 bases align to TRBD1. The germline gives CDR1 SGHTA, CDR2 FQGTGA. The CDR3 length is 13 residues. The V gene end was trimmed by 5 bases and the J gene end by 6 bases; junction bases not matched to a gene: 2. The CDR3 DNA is TGTGCCAGCAGCCAACAGGGGGCCGGGGAGCTGTTTTTT. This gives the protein CASSQQGAGELFF.

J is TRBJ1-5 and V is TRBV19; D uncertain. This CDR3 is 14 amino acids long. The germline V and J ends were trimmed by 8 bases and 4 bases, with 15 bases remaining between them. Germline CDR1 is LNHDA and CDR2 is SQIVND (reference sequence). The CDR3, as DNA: TGTGCCAGTCGGGCAATGACGGCAAATCAGCCCCAGCATTTT. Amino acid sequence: CASRAMTANQPQHF.

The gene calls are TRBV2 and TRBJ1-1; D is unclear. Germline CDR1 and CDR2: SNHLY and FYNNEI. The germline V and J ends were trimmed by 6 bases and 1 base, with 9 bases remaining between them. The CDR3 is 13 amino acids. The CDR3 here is CASRLGWNTEAFF. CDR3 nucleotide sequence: TGTGCCAGCAGACTGGGGTGGAACACTGAAGCTTTCTTT.

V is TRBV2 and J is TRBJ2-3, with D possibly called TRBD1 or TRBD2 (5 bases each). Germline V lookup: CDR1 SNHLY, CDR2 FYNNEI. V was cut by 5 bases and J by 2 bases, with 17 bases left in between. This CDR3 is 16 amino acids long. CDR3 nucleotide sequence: TGTGCCAGCAGTAGGATTGGGACCCTAAACACAGATACGCAGTATTTT. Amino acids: CASSRIGTLNTDTQYF.

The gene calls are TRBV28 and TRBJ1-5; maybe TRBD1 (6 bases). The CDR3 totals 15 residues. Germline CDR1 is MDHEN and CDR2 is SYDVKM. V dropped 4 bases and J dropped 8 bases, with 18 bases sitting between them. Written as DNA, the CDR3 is TGTGCCAGCAGTTCGCAATCTGGAGGGGGGGAGCCCCAGCATTTT. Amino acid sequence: CASSSQSGGGEPQHF.